These 21 T cell receptor beta chains were all obtained from the same sample, sequenced in a study of CD8 T cells in Susac syndrome. The authors reverse transcribed roughly 0.5 to 1 ug RNA with random hexamers. TCRdb called the immunoSEQ multiplex PCR reads again in MiXCR, with one record for every CDR3 protein. Of some 97,000 distinct CDR3 sequences listed, approximately 95% were seen once; the top ten hold 0.3%. Sequencing was performed on CD8+ T cells from PBMCs. These receptors were taken from a human donor with Susac syndrome.

This chain links TRBV4-1 with TRBJ2-1, with unresolved D. The V gene's germline CDR1 is MGHRA and CDR2 YSYEKL. There are 15 residues in the CDR3. V lost 0 bases and J lost 8, with 14 bases in between. The CDR3 DNA is TGCGCCAGCAGCCAAGATTTTGCTGCGGCGGATGAGCAGTTCTTC. This codes for CASSQDFAAADEQFF.

V usage is TRBV13 and J usage is TRBJ2-7; D uncertain. CDR1 is PRHDT, CDR2 FYEKMQ, per germline (reference sequence). The CDR3 consists of 13 residues. With 2 bases removed from V and 2 bases from J, the gap between germline ends came to 7 bases. The CDR3 DNA is TGTGCCAGCAGCTTATCTTGGACCTACGAGCAGTACTTC. It yields the protein CASSLSWTYEQYF.

The gene calls are TRBV20-1 and TRBJ2-7; TRBD2 matches 9 bases. The CDR3 is made up of 14 amino acids. J was trimmed by 2 bases and V by 5 bases; bases with no gene match: 7. Germline V gene lookup returns CDR1 DFQATT and CDR2 SNEGSKA (reference sequence). CDR3 nucleotide sequence: TGCAGTGCTCGGTGGCGGGGGGGTACCTACGAGCAGTACTTC. It specifies CSARWRGGTYEQYF.

The J gene is TRBJ2-2, the V gene TRBV15; D ambiguous. CDR3 length equals 12 residues. Looked up from germline, CDR1 is LNHNV and CDR2 is YYDKDF (reference sequence). Trimming removed 1 base from V and 8 bases from J, with 5 bases in between. CDR3 sequence (DNA): TGTGCCACCAGCAGAGGGAATGGGGAGCTGTTTTTT. Translation gives CATSRGNGELFF.

This clonotype was observed once. This chain connects TRBV15 to TRBJ2-5; 7 bases are shared with TRBD1. CDR3 size: 17 residues. The germline gives CDR1 LNHNV, CDR2 YYDKDF (reference sequence). V lost 0 bases and J lost 5; bases outside the gene matches: 12. The CDR3 DNA follows: TGTGCCACCAGCAGAGATCTGGCTGCTGGCAGGGGGGAGACCCAGTACTTC. Residues: CATSRDLAAGRGETQYF. Variable domain in full (rest from reference TRBV15 and TRBJ2-5): DAMVIQNPRYQVTQFGKPVTLSCSQTLNHNVMYWYQQKSSQAPKLLFHYYDKDFNNEADTPDNFQSRRPNTSFCFLDIRSPGLGDTAMYLCATSRDLAAGRGETQYFGPGTRLLVL.

This sequence joins TRBV20-1 and TRBJ1-3; D is unclear. This CDR3 contains 14 residues. Trimming pared 6 bases from V and 1 base from J, leaving 13 bases between. CDR1 is DFQATT, CDR2 SNEGSKA, per germline (reference sequence). The CDR3 DNA reads TGCAGTGCCCAAGCTGAAGGGTCTGGAAACACCATATATTTT. This translates into CSAQAEGSGNTIYF.

The V and J genes are TRBV5-8 and TRBJ2-5, with D possibly matching TRBD1 (6 bases). Germline CDR1 is SGHTS and CDR2 is YDEGEE. V lost 4 bases to trimming and J lost 3 bases, with 19 bases between them. The CDR3 covers 16 residues. CDR3 bases: TGTGCCAGCAGCCACTTTATATACAGGGATAAAGAGACCCAGTACTTC. Protein sequence: CASSHFIYRDKETQYF. Full variable domain (remainder filled in from reference TRBV5-8 and TRBJ2-5): EAGVTQSPTHLIKTRGQQATLRCSPISGHTSVYWYQQALGLGLQFLLWYDEGEERNRGNFPPRFSGRQFPNYSSELNVNALELEDSALYLCASSHFIYRDKETQYFGPGTRLLVL.

The chain combines TRBV7-9 with TRBJ2-7; 9 positions agree with TRBD1. V shed 3 bases and J 5 bases; nucleotides not matched to a gene: 8. Germline lookup yields CDR1 SEHNR and CDR2 FQNEAQ (reference sequence). The CDR3 has 15 amino acids. The CDR3 is CASSFLGQGEHEQYF. For the CDR3, the DNA is TGTGCCAGCAGCTTCCTGGGACAGGGAGAACACGAGCAGTACTTC.

The CDR3 reads CASSAPGGYGYTF. The CDR3 DNA follows: TGTGCCAGCTCCGCCCCAGGGGGCTATGGCTACACCTTC. V usage is TRBV6-6 and J usage is TRBJ1-2; 7 positions match TRBD1. Germline assignment: CDR1 MNHNY and CDR2 SVGAGI (reference sequence). V trimming: 8 bases; J trimming: 4 bases; junction bases outside the gene matches: 7. The CDR3 has 13 residues.

The chain couples TRBV20-1 to TRBJ2-3, with 8 bases aligning to TRBD1. The CDR3 runs to 14 residues. The V gene's germline CDR1 is DFQATT and CDR2 SNEGSKA (reference sequence). V shed 2 bases, J shed 4 bases, and the junction held 5 bases outside the gene matches. The CDR3 loop is CSARMQGAADTQYF. CDR3 nucleotide sequence: TGCAGTGCTAGAATGCAGGGGGCAGCAGATACGCAGTATTTT.

The V call is TRBV25-1, the J call TRBJ2-4; TRBD1 is a possible D gene (6 bases). Germline values: CDR1 MGHDK, CDR2 SYGVNS. Between the trimmed V and J ends, which lost 4 bases and 8 bases, there was a span of 12 bases. The CDR3 extends over 13 amino acids. CDR3 in amino acids: CASSGNRVHIQYF. The DNA of the CDR3 is TGTGCCAGCAGTGGAAACAGGGTCCACATTCAGTACTTC.

In its sample, this clonotype was seen once. The rearrangement links TRBV25-1 to TRBJ2-5; D uncertain. The CDR3 covers 14 residues. The germline CDR1 and CDR2 sequences are MGHDK and SYGVNS. Trimming left V 3 bases short and J 1 base short, with 9 bases between. The DNA of the CDR3 is TGTGCCAGCAGTGAGGAACTGGGCCAAGAGACCCAGTACTTC. It codes for CASSEELGQETQYF.

V is TRBV5-6 and J is TRBJ1-2, with D unresolved. Trimming removed 2 bases at V and 4 bases at J, with 15 bases between. From germline, CDR1 is SGHDT and CDR2 YYEEEE. CDR3 length: 15 residues. CDR3 sequence reads: CASSFSDTPSYGYTF. Written as DNA, the CDR3 is TGTGCCAGCAGCTTCTCCGACACACCTAGCTATGGCTACACCTTC. Full variable domain (rest looked up from reference TRBV5-6 and TRBJ1-2): DAGVTQSPTHLIKTRGQQVTLRCSPKSGHDTVSWYQQALGQGPQFIFQYYEEEERQRGNFPDRFSGHQFPNYSSELNVNALLLGDSALYLCASSFSDTPSYGYTFGSGTRLTVV.

The chain carries TRBV5-1 and TRBJ2-7; 8 nucleotides agree with TRBD2. The trim removed 4 bases at V and 0 bases at J, leaving 6 bases unmatched. The CDR3 length is 15 residues. The germline gives CDR1 SGHRS, CDR2 YFSETQ. The CDR3 DNA is TGCGCCAGCAGCCGGACTAGCTATGTCTCCTACGAGCAGTACTTC. It yields the protein CASSRTSYVSYEQYF.

This chain uses TRBV27 with TRBJ1-5; no definite D call. The CDR3 is 13 residues long. The V gene's germline CDR1 is MNHEY and CDR2 SMNVEV (reference sequence). V gave up 2 bases and J gave up 8 bases, with 10 bases separating them. The CDR3 spells CASSLSSGKPQHF. DNA for the CDR3: TGTGCCAGCAGTTTAAGTTCGGGGAAGCCCCAGCATTTT.

The chain links TRBV7-9 to TRBJ2-1; 13 bases line up with TRBD2. This CDR3 region has 19 residues. The ends lost 2 bases at V and 4 bases at J; junction bases unmatched: 11. From germline, CDR1 is SEHNR and CDR2 FQNEAQ (reference sequence). The CDR3 DNA reads as TGTGCCAGCAGCTTAAGGTCTACTAGCGGGAGGGGTAATTACAATGAGCAGTTCTTC. This encodes CASSLRSTSGRGNYNEQFF.

This chain joins TRBV4-1 and TRBJ2-3; 7 nucleotides agree with TRBD2. Losses at the gene ends were 4 bases for V and 5 bases for J; bases not matched to a gene: 9. The CDR3 extends over 15 amino acids. CDR1 is MGHRA and CDR2 is YSYEKL in the germline V gene. This chain's CDR3 is CASSRSSGPGDTQYF. DNA for the CDR3: TGCGCCAGCAGCCGATCTAGCGGACCGGGAGATACGCAGTATTTT.

This chain joins TRBV24-1 and TRBJ1-2; the match to TRBD1 covers 7 bases. This CDR3 has 14 residues. J lost 6 bases, V lost 3 bases, and 6 bases had no gene match. Germline CDR1 KGHDR, CDR2 SFDVKD. In nucleotides, the CDR3 is TGTGCCACCAGTGATCGAGACAGGGCAGATGGCTACACCTTC. Residues: CATSDRDRADGYTF.

V and J are TRBV24-1 and TRBJ2-3, with 8 positions matching TRBD1. With V trimmed by 9 bases and J by 4 bases, 11 bases remained unmatched. The CDR3 is made up of 15 amino acids. CDR1 and CDR2 from the germline V gene are KGHDR and SFDVKD. CDR3 DNA: TGTGCCACCCTGCAGGGTGGACAGGGAGCAGATACGCAGTATTTT. Its protein is CATLQGGQGADTQYF.

The gene calls are TRBV15 and TRBJ1-1; no clear D. The germline CDR1 and CDR2 sequences are LNHNV and YYDKDF (reference sequence). V was shortened by 8 bases and J by 8 bases, with 18 bases between the two germline ends. The CDR3 runs 13 residues. The DNA of the CDR3 is TGTGCCACCCTGGGCCAAGGGCCGAGAGAAGCTTTCTTT. This sequence encodes CATLGQGPREAFF.

This CDR3 is CASRPPRGDNEQFF. CDR3 coding DNA: TGTGCCAGCAGACCTCCCCGGGGGGACAATGAGCAGTTCTTC. V and J are TRBV7-9 and TRBJ2-1; 7 nucleotides agree with TRBD2. The CDR3 is made up of 14 amino acids. The V gene's germline CDR1 is SEHNR and CDR2 FQNEAQ (reference sequence). The J segment lost 5 bases and the V segment lost 6 bases, leaving 7 bases of the junction unmatched.